This TCR beta chain was observed in a study of blood T cell repertoires in COVID-19. As for the study in general: From T cells, B-cell-depleted T cells, or PBMCs came the material, which was cDNA or gDNA.

V lost 0 bases and J lost 7, with 6 bases in between. This CDR3 is built from 11 residues. Germline V lookup: CDR1 DFQATT, CDR2 SNEGSKA (reference sequence). Authors' data handling: How many nucleated cells were present was estimated from reference gene primer amplification. Produced via immunoSEQ multiplex PCR; TCRdb's table is partial and in-frame only. V, J and clone size are taken as reported in that table, and D and trimming were inferred from the DNA itself. The sample includes about 76,000 clones, roughly 80% of them seen just once. Sequenced input: peripheral blood. This clonotype was obtained from a human donor in a cohort sampled during active COVID-19. The chain is built from TRBV20-1 and TRBJ1-1; D is ambiguous. The CDR3 spells CSARDYYEAFF. In nucleotides, the CDR3 is TGCAGTGCTAGAGACTACTATGAAGCTTTCTTT.